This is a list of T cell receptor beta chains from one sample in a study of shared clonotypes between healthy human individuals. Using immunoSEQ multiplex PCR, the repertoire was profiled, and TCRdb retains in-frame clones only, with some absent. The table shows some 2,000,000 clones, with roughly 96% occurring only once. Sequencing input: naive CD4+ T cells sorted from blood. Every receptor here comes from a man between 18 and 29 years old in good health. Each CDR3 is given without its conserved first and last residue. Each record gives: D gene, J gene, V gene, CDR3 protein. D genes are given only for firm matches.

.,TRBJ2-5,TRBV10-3,AISGGARVQETQY
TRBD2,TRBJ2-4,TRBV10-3,AISESGLAGASGNIQY
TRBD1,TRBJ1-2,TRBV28,ASSLQRGQGNGYT
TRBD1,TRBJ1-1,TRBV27,ASRPPGDRGRITEAF
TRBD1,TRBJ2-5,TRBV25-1,ASSESGGEETQY
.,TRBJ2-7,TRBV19,ASSREVEGYEQY
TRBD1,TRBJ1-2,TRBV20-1,SASRGLGYT
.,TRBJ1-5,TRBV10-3,AINREQNQPQH
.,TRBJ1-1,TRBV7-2,ASSLEPYTEAF
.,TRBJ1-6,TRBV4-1,ASSPSPGPTNSPLH
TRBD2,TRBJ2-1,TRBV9,ASSVWAGVSYNEQF
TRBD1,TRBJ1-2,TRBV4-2,ASSPGDRAGVDGYT
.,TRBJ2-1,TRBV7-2,ASSLGQYTYNEQF
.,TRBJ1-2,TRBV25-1,ASSDSLSGRHTGYT
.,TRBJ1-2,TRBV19,ASRPRQAERGGYT
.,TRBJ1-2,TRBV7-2,ASSLAGGESYGYT
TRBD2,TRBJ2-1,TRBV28,ASSGYSGGSYNEQF
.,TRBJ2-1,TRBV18,ASSPLGVGTEQF
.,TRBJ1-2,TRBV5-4,ASSPAAGGYT
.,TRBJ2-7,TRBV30,AWSALDSPYEQY
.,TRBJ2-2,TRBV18,ASSLPNTGELF
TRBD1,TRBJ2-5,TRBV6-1,ASTLTGNGETQY
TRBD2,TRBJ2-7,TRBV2,ASRFSGGYEQY
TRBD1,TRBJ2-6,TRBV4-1,ASSQKPGQGRAGANVLT
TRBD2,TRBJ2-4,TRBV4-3,ASSQEVLAEARNIQY
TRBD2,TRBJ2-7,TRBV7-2,ASSLLLAGGEQY
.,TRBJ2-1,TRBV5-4,ASSLISEYNEQF
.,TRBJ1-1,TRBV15,ATSPSGQGHPGSEAF
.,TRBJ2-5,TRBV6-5,ASSQGVISSETQY
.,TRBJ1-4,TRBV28,ASSLLGLNNEKLF
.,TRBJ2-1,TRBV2,ASRWGMGEQF
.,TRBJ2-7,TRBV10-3,AISAGNTYEQY
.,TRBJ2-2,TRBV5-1,ASTLTLMNTGELF
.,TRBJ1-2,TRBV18,ASSDLPSGSYGYT
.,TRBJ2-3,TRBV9,ASSVDLNTQY
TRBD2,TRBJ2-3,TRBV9,ASSASGRPGTDTQY
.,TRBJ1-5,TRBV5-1,ASSLSTGNQPQH
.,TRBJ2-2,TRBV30,AWSVYTGELF
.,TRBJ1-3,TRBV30,ASQRGSGNTIY
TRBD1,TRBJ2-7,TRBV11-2,ASSQDRGNEQY
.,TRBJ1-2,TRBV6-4,ASRRTHTFNYGYT
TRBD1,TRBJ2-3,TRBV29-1,SVEDPGQGTDTQY
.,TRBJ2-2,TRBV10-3,AIIEERNTGELF
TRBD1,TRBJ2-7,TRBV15,ATSAGGPYEQY
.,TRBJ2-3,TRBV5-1,ASSVDGTDTQY
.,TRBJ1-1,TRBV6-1,ASSELTLAEAF
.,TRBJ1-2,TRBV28,AISGFEVNGYT
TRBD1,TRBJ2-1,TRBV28,ASRNTDRGLFDEQF
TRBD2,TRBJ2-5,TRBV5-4,ASSSGGLAGGQETQY
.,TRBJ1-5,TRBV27,ASIPVVFESNQPQH
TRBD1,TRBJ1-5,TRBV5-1,ASSLEGQGNQPQH
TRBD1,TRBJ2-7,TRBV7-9,ASSARDRPDHEQY
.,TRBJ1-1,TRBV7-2,ASSLTDINTEAF
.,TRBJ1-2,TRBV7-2,ASSLQGLGYT
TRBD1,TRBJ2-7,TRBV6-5,ASTTGTGAYEQY
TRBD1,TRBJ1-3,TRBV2,ASRQRGLGNTIY
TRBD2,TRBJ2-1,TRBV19,ASRIGQTSGSYNEQF
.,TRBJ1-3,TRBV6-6,ASSSAGPGNTIY